A single sample gave rise to the 29 T cell receptor beta chains below, sequenced in a study of blood T cell repertoires in COVID-19. The repertoire was sequenced with immunoSEQ multiplex PCR; TCRdb's copy has only in-frame clones and lacks some. Of 170,000 or so clones listed, approximately 86% are singletons. Sequencing used peripheral blood. The receptors originated from a man in his forties or fifties with active or convalescent COVID-19.

This rearrangement joins TRBV6-5 to TRBJ1-4; D may be TRBD1 (6 bases). The germline V and J ends were trimmed by 6 bases and 0 bases, with 11 bases remaining between them. Germline CDR1 is MNHEY and CDR2 is SVGAGI. This CDR3 has 15 residues. In DNA form, the CDR3 reads TGTGCCAGCAGGTCGTGGACAGCAACTAATGAAAAACTGTTTTTT. Translating gives CASRSWTATNEKLFF.

The chain couples TRBV2 to TRBJ2-7; D call uncertain. Trimming left V 3 bases short and J 2 bases short, with 5 bases between. Germline lookup yields CDR1 SNHLY and CDR2 FYNNEI. CDR3 length: 12 residues. The CDR3 protein is CASSESAYEQYF. The CDR3, as DNA: TGTGCCAGCAGTGAGTCAGCCTACGAGCAGTACTTC.

J is TRBJ2-7 and V is TRBV5-6; 11 bases line up with TRBD2. The CDR3 loop spans 15 amino acids. Germline trimming cut 4 bases from V and 5 bases from J; bases unmatched to any gene: 8. Germline V gene lookup returns CDR1 SGHDT and CDR2 YYEEEE. The CDR3 loop reads CASSATSGTRNEQYF. DNA of the CDR3: TGTGCCAGCAGCGCGACTAGCGGGACGAGAAACGAGCAGTACTTC.

The chain links TRBV4-2 to TRBJ1-2; D ambiguous. CDR3 size: 12 residues. The V end lost 1 base, the J end lost 8 bases, and 8 bases lay between the germline ends. The germline V gene has CDR1 LGHNA and CDR2 YNFKEQ. Written as DNA, the CDR3 is TGTGCCAGCAGCCAAGGGCGGGAAGGCTACACCTTC. This codes for CASSQGREGYTF.

The V and J genes are TRBV27 and TRBJ1-2; D is unresolved. There are 12 residues in the CDR3. Germline V gene lookup returns CDR1 MNHEY and CDR2 SMNVEV (reference sequence). V lost 5 bases and J lost 8, with 12 bases in between. CDR3 sequence: CASSPSGWGYTF. The CDR3 nucleotides are TGTGCCAGCAGTCCCTCGGGGTGGGGCTACACCTTC.

This clone was picked up one time. This rearrangement joins TRBV19 to TRBJ2-2; 7 nucleotides line up with TRBD2. The junction had 3 bases not matched to a gene; V was cut back by 4 bases and J by 4 bases. Germline V CDR1 and CDR2: LNHDA, SQIVND (reference sequence). CDR3 length: 14 amino acids. The CDR3 here is CASSTGGTTGELFF. CDR3 DNA: TGTGCCAGTAGTACGGGAGGAACCACCGGGGAGCTGTTTTTT. Full variable domain (missing parts from reference TRBV19 and TRBJ2-2): DGGITQSPKYLFRKEGQNVTLSCEQNLNHDAMYWYRQDPGQGLRLIYYSQIVNDFQKGDIAEGYSVSREKKESFPLTVTSAQKNPTAFYLCASSTGGTTGELFFGEGSRLTVL.

The chain recombines TRBV21-1 with TRBJ1-3. TRBV21-1 is termed a pseudogene. This CDR3 spans 19 amino acids. The CDR3 bases are TGTGCCAGCAGCGAAAGGGCGGGGGGAGGCTGTCCCTCTGGAAACACCATATATTTT. Translation gives CASSERAGGGCPSGNTIYF.

The chain joins TRBV6-2 or TRBV6-3 to TRBJ1-2; maybe TRBD1 (5 bases). Trimming pared 2 bases from V and 4 bases from J, leaving 14 bases between. The CDR3 spans 15 residues. The V gene's germline CDR1 is MNHEY and CDR2 SVGEGT. CDR3 protein: CASSYGAGLGYGYTF. CDR3 sequence (DNA): TGTGCCAGCAGTTACGGGGCAGGATTGGGCTATGGCTACACCTTC.

This chain uses TRBV7-9 with TRBJ2-1, with a possible D match to TRBD2 (6 bases). The germline V gene has CDR1 SEHNR and CDR2 FQNEAQ (reference sequence). V was pared by 4 bases and J by 7 bases, with 23 bases between. The CDR3 length is 17 residues. The CDR3 bases are TGTGCCAGCAGCTCCCGAACCCGCGGGACTGGCCGAAATGAGCAGTTCTTC. It encodes CASSSRTRGTGRNEQFF.

The chain joins TRBV24-1 to TRBJ1-2; D may be TRBD1 (5 bases). V lost 10 bases and J lost 5, with 13 bases in between. The CDR3 covers 12 residues. The germline V gene encodes CDR1 KGHDR and CDR2 SFDVKD. CDR3 sequence (DNA): TGTGCCACTAGGCGGGGCCTATATGGCTACACCTTC. Its translation is CATRRGLYGYTF.

The chain carries TRBV9 and TRBJ2-5; 10 bases are a match to TRBD2. With 2 bases clipped from V and 5 bases from J, the junction kept 6 bases outside the gene matches. This CDR3 contains 15 residues. Germline values: CDR1 SGDLS, CDR2 YYNGEE. The CDR3 loop is CASSVPSGGGETQYF. For the CDR3, the DNA is TGTGCCAGCAGCGTCCCTAGCGGGGGAGGGGAGACCCAGTACTTC.

The chain has TRBV14 and TRBJ2-3, with 12 bases fitting TRBD2. Germline CDR1 SGHDN, CDR2 FVKESK. This CDR3 is 17 amino acids long. V was pared by 3 bases and J by 2 bases, with 6 bases of the junction left unmatched. The CDR3 reads CASSHSSGRASTDTQYF. The CDR3 bases are TGTGCCAGCAGCCATTCTAGCGGGAGGGCATCCACAGATACGCAGTATTTT.

This clone was seen just once. The V call is TRBV15, the J call TRBJ2-3, with 13 bases matching TRBD2. This CDR3 is 17 amino acids long. V shed 1 base and J 5 bases; nucleotides not matched to a gene: 6. CDR1 is LNHNV and CDR2 is YYDKDF in the germline V gene (reference sequence). The CDR3 region has the DNA TGTGCCACCAGCAGAGTAGGACTAGCGGGAGATAGAGATACGCAGTATTTT. Translating gives CATSRVGLAGDRDTQYF. The full variable domain, its missing parts supplied by reference TRBV15 and TRBJ2-3, is DAMVIQNPRYQVTQFGKPVTLSCSQTLNHNVMYWYQQKSSQAPKLLFHYYDKDFNNEADTPDNFQSRRPNTSFCFLDIRSPGLGDTAMYLCATSRVGLAGDRDTQYFGPGTRLTVL.

The rearrangement joins TRBV5-5 to TRBJ2-4; 10 bases match TRBD1. Germline lookup yields CDR1 SGHKS and CDR2 YYEKEE (reference sequence). The CDR3 length is 15 residues. J lost 7 bases, V lost 2 bases, and 6 bases had no gene match. This CDR3 is CASSFSWDRGNIQYF. The DNA for the CDR3 is TGTGCCAGCAGCTTTAGTTGGGACAGGGGCAACATTCAGTACTTC.

The rearrangement links TRBV4-2 to TRBJ2-1; no firm D call. This CDR3 is built from 15 residues. Trimming took off 1 base at V and 4 bases at J, with 11 bases between the two ends. CDR1 is LGHNA, CDR2 YNFKEQ, per germline. The CDR3 loop reads CASSQALSSYNEQFF. The CDR3 bases are TGTGCCAGCAGCCAAGCATTGTCCAGTTACAATGAGCAGTTCTTC.

In the case of this clone: The same CDR3 is also encoded by other DNA sequences in this sample. This chain joins TRBV5-1 and TRBJ2-5, with TRBD1 as a possible D gene (7 bases). This CDR3 has 15 residues. The germline V and J ends were trimmed by 0 bases and 4 bases, with 13 bases remaining between them. Germline V gene data show CDR1 as SGHRS and CDR2 as YFSETQ. CDR3 amino acids: CASSLVGQGGETQYF. Written as DNA, the CDR3 is TGCGCCAGCAGCTTGGTTGGCCAGGGGGGAGAGACCCAGTACTTC.

V is TRBV3-1 (or the pseudogene TRBV3-2) and J is TRBJ1-2; no clear D gene. CDR3 length: 12 amino acids. Between the trimmed V and J ends, which lost 1 base and 7 bases, there was a span of 7 bases. Germline V lookup: CDR1 LGHDT, CDR2 YNNKEL (reference sequence). The CDR3 DNA sequence: TGTGCCAGCAGCCAAGCCATCGGTGGCTACACCTTC. This codes for CASSQAIGGYTF.

The chain carries TRBV5-5 and TRBJ1-1; tentative D call: TRBD1 (5 bases). The CDR3 has 14 residues. The V end lost 1 base, the J end lost 1 base, and 8 bases lay between the germline ends. Germline-derived CDR1 and CDR2 are SGHKS and YYEKEE (reference sequence). CDR3: CASSLPGSNTEAFF. The CDR3 bases are TGTGCCAGCAGCTTGCCAGGGTCGAACACTGAAGCTTTCTTT.

This chain uses TRBV6-1 with TRBJ1-2; D gene uncertain. Trimming removed 1 base at V and 2 bases at J, with 20 bases between. Per the germline V gene, CDR1 is MNHNS and CDR2 is SASEGT. The CDR3 is made up of 18 amino acids. CDR3 residues: CASSEGQPGRPLNYGYTF. CDR3 DNA: TGTGCCAGCAGTGAAGGTCAGCCCGGGAGGCCCTTAAACTATGGCTACACCTTC.

The chain links TRBV11-3 to TRBJ2-5; 9 bases line up with TRBD1. The CDR3 loop spans 15 amino acids. The germline V gene encodes CDR1 SGHNT and CDR2 YENEEA. V lost 5 bases to trimming and J lost 3 bases; unmatched junction nucleotides: 7. The CDR3 loop is CASSPTGGGKETQYF. CDR3 bases: TGTGCCAGCAGCCCTACAGGGGGCGGGAAAGAGACCCAGTACTTC.

The V and J genes are TRBV24-1 and TRBJ1-6, with TRBD1 as a possible D gene (6 bases). Germline CDR1 and CDR2: KGHDR and SFDVKD. V was shortened by 9 bases and J by 7 bases, with 33 bases between the two germline ends. This CDR3 contains 20 residues. In DNA form, the CDR3 reads TGTGCCACCGACCAAGATGGGGGCAGGGCGAAGAGGTTCAGAAATTCACCCCTCCACTTT. Translated: CATDQDGGRAKRFRNSPLHF.

This clone has more than one count but fewer than ten. The chain joins TRBV29-1 to TRBJ2-3; D gene ambiguous. The CDR3 covers 13 residues. Germline CDR1 and CDR2: SQVTM and ANQGSEA. Trimming cost V 6 bases and J 0 bases, with 10 bases left between them. This CDR3 reads CSVGLESTDTQYF. CDR3 in DNA: TGCAGCGTCGGCTTGGAGAGCACAGATACGCAGTATTTT.

The V call is TRBV9, the J call TRBJ1-6; 7 bases are a match to TRBD1. V lost 4 bases, J lost 4 bases, and 8 bases stayed unmatched. The length of the CDR3 is 16 residues. The germline CDR1 and CDR2 sequences are SGDLS and YYNGEE. In nucleotides, the CDR3 is TGTGCCAGCAGCTCGACAGGGTTATTTTATAATTCACCCCTCCACTTT. Its translation is CASSSTGLFYNSPLHF.

The chain has TRBV27 and TRBJ2-7; TRBD1 aligns across 8 bases. CDR1 is MNHEY and CDR2 is SMNVEV in the germline V gene (reference sequence). The CDR3 has 14 amino acids. Unmatched junction bases numbered 6, after V lost 8 bases and J lost 0 bases. The CDR3 DNA is TGTGCCAGCCGATGGGACAGGAGCTCCTACGAGCAGTACTTC. This encodes CASRWDRSSYEQYF.

This chain joins TRBV2 and TRBJ2-1; 11 bases align to TRBD2. This CDR3 has 15 amino acids. The V gene's germline CDR1 is SNHLY and CDR2 FYNNEI. The junction had 3 bases not matched to a gene; V was cut back by 2 bases and J by 6 bases. The CDR3 DNA follows: TGTGCCAGCAGTGAATGGGGGACTAGCGGCAATGAGCAGTTCTTC. Protein: CASSEWGTSGNEQFF.

This chain links TRBV14 with TRBJ1-2; D remains unclear. Trimming pared 5 bases from V and 4 bases from J, leaving 8 bases between. From germline, CDR1 is SGHDN and CDR2 FVKESK. This CDR3 is 12 amino acids long. The CDR3 DNA reads as TGTGCCAGCAGCAGAGCCGCCTATGGCTACACCTTC. Translated, it gives CASSRAAYGYTF.

This clone appeared a single time. This rearrangement joins TRBV15 to TRBJ2-5; D not certain. Germline CDR1 reads LNHNV; CDR2 reads YYDKDF (reference sequence). V was clipped by 0 bases and J by 3 bases, with 8 bases between them. There are 14 residues in the CDR3. The CDR3 sequence: CATSRDWQKETQYF. The DNA of the CDR3 is TGTGCCACCAGCAGAGATTGGCAAAAAGAGACCCAGTACTTC.

This chain links TRBV19 with TRBJ1-3; 7 positions agree with TRBD1. J was trimmed by 1 base and V by 2 bases; bases with no gene match: 5. Germline-derived CDR1 and CDR2 are LNHDA and SQIVND (reference sequence). The CDR3 spans 16 residues. This chain's CDR3 is CASSIRDSRSGNTIYF. The CDR3 DNA reads as TGTGCCAGTAGTATAAGGGACAGCCGGTCTGGAAACACCATATATTTT.

The chain has TRBV25-1 and TRBJ1-4; 8 bases line up with TRBD1. This CDR3 is 14 amino acids long. V shed 3 bases, J shed 8 bases, and the junction held 5 bases outside the gene matches. The germline CDR1 and CDR2 sequences are MGHDK and SYGVNS. Here the CDR3 reads CASSDNGQGEKLFF. The CDR3 nucleotides read TGTGCCAGCAGTGATAACGGACAGGGAGAAAAACTGTTTTTT.